A selection of T cell receptor beta chains follows, all from one sample in a study of CD4 T cell repertoires in COVID-19. Libraries were prepared by immunoSEQ multiplex PCR; TCRdb keeps only in-frame clonotypes and omits some of them. The sample has approximately 79,000 clones; under 90% are singletons. The sample consisted of CD4+ T cells from peripheral blood, taken after recovery from COVID-19. Receptors were obtained from a human donor who had COVID-19. Each CDR3 is given with its conserved first and last residue. A D gene is named only where the DNA matches it firmly. Clone sizes are given selectively: once, few, many, or a class where the clone is expanded.

J gene: TRBJ2-5
V gene: TRBV10-3
D gene: TRBD2
clone size: -
CDR3 DNA: TGTGCCATCAGTGATGGACTAGCGGGAGAGACCCAGTACTTC
CDR3 protein: CAISDGLAGETQYF

J gene: TRBJ2-7
V gene: TRBV7-7
D gene: -
clone size: -
CDR3 DNA: TGTGCCAGCAGCTTAAATGCCGGGGACGAGCAGTACTTC
CDR3 protein: CASSLNAGDEQYF

J gene: TRBJ2-1
V gene: TRBV3-1/TRBV3-2
D gene: TRBD2
clone size: -
CDR3 DNA: TGTGCCAGCAGCCAAACGGCTAGCGGGACTGAGCAGTTCTTC
CDR3 protein: CASSQTASGTEQFF

J gene: TRBJ1-1
V gene: TRBV28
D gene: -
clone size: -
CDR3 DNA: TGTGCCAGCATTGGAAGGGGGGGCACTGAAGCTTTCTTT
CDR3 protein: CASIGRGGTEAFF

J gene: TRBJ1-4
V gene: TRBV19
D gene: TRBD1
clone size: -
CDR3 DNA: TGTGCCACCACAACGACAGGGATTAATGAAAAACTGTTTTTT
CDR3 protein: CATTTTGINEKLFF

J gene: TRBJ1-3
V gene: TRBV9
D gene: -
clone size: -
CDR3 DNA: TGTGCCAGCAGCGAAGGACAGCCTGGAAACACCATATATTTT
CDR3 protein: CASSEGQPGNTIYF

J gene: TRBJ2-5
V gene: TRBV19
D gene: -
clone size: -
CDR3 DNA: TGTGCCAGTAGCCAAGGGGGGGGAGAGACCCAGTACTTC
CDR3 protein: CASSQGGGETQYF

J gene: TRBJ2-1
V gene: TRBV12-2
D gene: -
clone size: -
CDR3 DNA: TGTGCAACTGAGGCCGGAAATGAGCAGTTCTTC
CDR3 protein: CATEAGNEQFF

J gene: TRBJ1-2
V gene: TRBV30
D gene: -
clone size: -
CDR3 DNA: TGTGCCTGGACAGGGGTTAACTATGGCTACACCTTC
CDR3 protein: CAWTGVNYGYTF

J gene: TRBJ2-5
V gene: TRBV24-1
D gene: TRBD2
clone size: once
CDR3 DNA: TGTGCCACCAGTGGTTCGGGAGGCGGGCGGGAGACCCAGTACTTC
CDR3 protein: CATSGSGGGRETQYF

J gene: TRBJ2-4
V gene: TRBV2
D gene: -
clone size: -
CDR3 DNA: TGTGCCAGCAGAGCTGACAAGGTTGACATTCAGTACTTC
CDR3 protein: CASRADKVDIQYF

J gene: TRBJ2-7
V gene: TRBV2
D gene: -
clone size: -
CDR3 DNA: TGTGCCAGCCAGACGGAAACGTTCTACGAGCAGTACTTC
CDR3 protein: CASQTETFYEQYF

J gene: TRBJ2-7
V gene: TRBV5-1
D gene: -
clone size: -
CDR3 DNA: TGCGCCAGCAGCTCCGGGAATACCTACGAGCAGTACTTC
CDR3 protein: CASSSGNTYEQYF

J gene: TRBJ2-7
V gene: TRBV12-2
D gene: -
clone size: -
CDR3 DNA: TGTGCAAGTCGCTTAGGGGGGAGGGTCATCCGAACCTACGAGCAGTACTTC
CDR3 protein: CASRLGGRVIRTYEQYF

J gene: TRBJ1-1
V gene: TRBV14
D gene: -
clone size: -
CDR3 DNA: TGTGCCAGCGCTGGGGCAGCCTGGAACACTGAAGCTTTCTTT
CDR3 protein: CASAGAAWNTEAFF

J gene: TRBJ2-7
V gene: TRBV7-6
D gene: TRBD2
clone size: -
CDR3 DNA: TGTGCCAGCAGCTTAGTGGCGGGAGGGCCGACGGTTGTCTACGAGCAGTACTTC
CDR3 protein: CASSLVAGGPTVVYEQYF

J gene: TRBJ1-2
V gene: TRBV6-1
D gene: TRBD1
clone size: -
CDR3 DNA: TGTGCCAGCAGTGAAACAGGGGCTAACTATGGCTACACCTTC
CDR3 protein: CASSETGANYGYTF

J gene: TRBJ2-1
V gene: TRBV5-1
D gene: TRBD2
clone size: -
CDR3 DNA: TGCGCCAGCAGCTTGGGGGGGACTAGCGGGTTTCGTCGGAATGAGCAGTTCTTC
CDR3 protein: CASSLGGTSGFRRNEQFF

J gene: TRBJ1-5
V gene: TRBV12-5
D gene: TRBD1
clone size: -
CDR3 DNA: TGTGCTAGTGGTCCCGGGACAGGGAATCAGCCCCAGCATTTT
CDR3 protein: CASGPGTGNQPQHF

J gene: TRBJ2-3
V gene: TRBV6-5
D gene: TRBD2
clone size: -
CDR3 DNA: TGTGCCAGCAGTCCGCCAAGCGGGAGGGCAGATACGCAGTATTTT
CDR3 protein: CASSPPSGRADTQYF

J gene: TRBJ2-3
V gene: TRBV6-2/TRBV6-3
D gene: -
clone size: -
CDR3 DNA: TGTGCCAGCAGTTACTCGACCCCGGCTACGCAGTATTTT
CDR3 protein: CASSYSTPATQYF

J gene: TRBJ2-5
V gene: TRBV2
D gene: -
clone size: -
CDR3 DNA: TGTGCCAGCGCGTACAGCCTCCAAGAGACCCAGTACTTC
CDR3 protein: CASAYSLQETQYF

J gene: TRBJ1-2
V gene: TRBV18
D gene: -
clone size: -
CDR3 DNA: TGTGCCAGCTCACCGGCCGGGGCTACTGGCTACACCTTC
CDR3 protein: CASSPAGATGYTF

J gene: TRBJ2-5
V gene: TRBV5-1
D gene: -
clone size: -
CDR3 DNA: TGCGCCAGCAGCTCCACAGGGGCCCCGGGAGTGGCCCAGTACTTC
CDR3 protein: CASSSTGAPGVAQYF

J gene: TRBJ2-7
V gene: TRBV5-5
D gene: TRBD2
clone size: -
CDR3 DNA: TGTGCCAGCAGCCTCATCACTAGCGGGGGCTCCTACGAGCAGTACTTC
CDR3 protein: CASSLITSGGSYEQYF

J gene: TRBJ1-5
V gene: TRBV5-1
D gene: -
clone size: -
CDR3 DNA: TGCGCCAGGGGTCGGCCCCAGCATTTT
CDR3 protein: CARGRPQHF

J gene: TRBJ1-2
V gene: TRBV6-5
D gene: -
clone size: few
CDR3 DNA: TGTGCCAGCAGTTACGGCAACTATGGCTACACCTTC
CDR3 protein: CASSYGNYGYTF

J gene: TRBJ2-7
V gene: TRBV7-2
D gene: TRBD2
clone size: -
CDR3 DNA: TGTGCCAGCAGCCGCGGGACTAGCGGGGCAGTATACGAGCAGTACTTC
CDR3 protein: CASSRGTSGAVYEQYF

J gene: TRBJ2-5
V gene: TRBV10-1
D gene: TRBD2
clone size: few
CDR3 DNA: TGCGCCAGCAGTGAAACGGGGAGGGGGACCCAGTACTTC
CDR3 protein: CASSETGRGTQYF

J gene: TRBJ2-7
V gene: TRBV10-1
D gene: -
clone size: -
CDR3 DNA: TGCGCCAGCAGTGCTGCGAGCTCCTACGAGCAGTACTTC
CDR3 protein: CASSAASSYEQYF

J gene: TRBJ2-5
V gene: TRBV4-1
D gene: TRBD2
clone size: -
CDR3 DNA: TGCGCCAGCAGCCCCCAACAGCGGGGGGCCCGGGCGGCCGAGACCCAGTACTTC
CDR3 protein: CASSPQQRGARAAETQYF

J gene: TRBJ2-5
V gene: TRBV6-5
D gene: TRBD2
clone size: -
CDR3 DNA: TGTGCCAGCAGTTACTCGAAGGCGGGAGGTTCAGAGACCCAGTACTTC
CDR3 protein: CASSYSKAGGSETQYF

J gene: TRBJ2-3
V gene: TRBV12-3/TRBV12-4
D gene: -
clone size: -
CDR3 DNA: TGTGCCAGCAGTAAATTAAAAACAGATACGCAGTATTTT
CDR3 protein: CASSKLKTDTQYF

J gene: TRBJ2-1
V gene: TRBV6-6
D gene: -
clone size: -
CDR3 DNA: TGTGCCAGCAGTCCCCGTCAACCAAGTACTAGTTACAATGAGCAGTTCTTC
CDR3 protein: CASSPRQPSTSYNEQFF

J gene: TRBJ2-5
V gene: TRBV3-1/TRBV3-2
D gene: TRBD2
clone size: -
CDR3 DNA: TGTGCCAGCAGCCAAGAAGGGACTAGGGTGATGGAGACCCAGTACTTC
CDR3 protein: CASSQEGTRVMETQYF

J gene: TRBJ1-1
V gene: TRBV5-6
D gene: -
clone size: -
CDR3 DNA: TGTGCCAGCAGTCCTATTCGCCCAGACAGGAACACTGAAGCTTTCTTT
CDR3 protein: CASSPIRPDRNTEAFF

J gene: TRBJ2-3
V gene: TRBV6-5
D gene: TRBD2
clone size: -
CDR3 DNA: TGTGCCAGCAGTTACGGGAGGGTAGGCACAGATACGCAGTATTTT
CDR3 protein: CASSYGRVGTDTQYF

J gene: TRBJ1-1
V gene: TRBV6-5
D gene: -
clone size: few
CDR3 DNA: TGTGCCAGCAGCCGAGACAGGCTGCGGGAGGCTTTCTTT
CDR3 protein: CASSRDRLREAFF

J gene: TRBJ1-5
V gene: TRBV6-4
D gene: TRBD1
clone size: -
CDR3 DNA: TGTGCCAGCAGTCAGGGGGCGATTGGACAGCCCCAGCATTTT
CDR3 protein: CASSQGAIGQPQHF